A selection of T cell receptor beta chains follows, all from one sample in a study of T cell responses to AZD1222 COVID-19 vaccine. Profiled with immunoSEQ multiplex PCR; TCRdb holds only in-frame clones, not every one. The sample lists some 99,000 clones, around 85% seen once, with 13% to 15% in the top ten. The sequences come from peripheral blood, collected 28 days after the second AZD1222 dose. All receptors come from an adult who received the AZD1222 COVID-19 vaccine. Each CDR3 is given with its conserved first and last residue. The D gene is left open where the match is weak. Expanded clones get a size class; other rows say once, few or many, or leave the size out.

d_gene	j_gene	abundance	v_gene	CDR3nt	CDR3aa
-	TRBJ2-3	-	TRBV12-3/TRBV12-4	TGTGCCAGCAGTTTGAGAGATACGCAGTATTTT	CASSLRDTQYF
-	TRBJ1-1	once	TRBV5-1	TGCGCCAGCATCGCGGAGAACACTGAAGCTTTCTTT	CASIAENTEAFF
-	TRBJ2-1	-	TRBV6-6	TGTGCCAGCAGTTACATCCTCTCCGGAGGGGAGTTCTTC	CASSYILSGGEFF
-	TRBJ1-3	-	TRBV9	TGTGCCAGCAGCGTAGATTGGAGGGGGAACTTGGGAAACACCATATATTTT	CASSVDWRGNLGNTIYF
-	TRBJ1-2	-	TRBV5-1	TGCGCCAGCAGCTTGGAAGGATCTAACTATGGCTACACCTTC	CASSLEGSNYGYTF
-	TRBJ1-1	-	TRBV25-1	TGTGCCAGCAGTGAAAGGACACCCCCAGAAGCTTTCTTT	CASSERTPPEAFF
-	TRBJ2-7	-	TRBV27	TGTGCCAGCAGTCCCACCTACCGACAGTCCTACGAGCAGTACTTC	CASSPTYRQSYEQYF
-	TRBJ2-2	-	TRBV14	TGTGCCAGCAGCCACCAAATCCAGGGCCAAAACACCGGGGAGCTGTTTTTT	CASSHQIQGQNTGELFF
-	TRBJ1-4	-	TRBV7-2	TGTGCCAGCAGCTCCGGACGTTCAACTAATGAAAAACTGTTTTTT	CASSSGRSTNEKLFF
-	TRBJ1-2	once	TRBV11-3	TGTGCCAGCAGCTTGGTTCGGGGGTCCAACTATGGCTACACCTTC	CASSLVRGSNYGYTF
-	TRBJ1-2	-	TRBV3-1/TRBV3-2	TGTGCCAGCAGCCAAGAGGGCTCGAGGGGGGGCCACTATGGCTACACCTTC	CASSQEGSRGGHYGYTF
-	TRBJ1-3	-	TRBV4-3	TGCGCCAGCAGCCCCAATGTCTGGGGCTCTGGAAACACCATATATTTT	CASSPNVWGSGNTIYF
-	TRBJ2-7	few	TRBV6-5	TGTGCCGTACTCCAGAACGAGCAGTACTTC	CAVLQNEQYF
-	TRBJ1-1	-	TRBV10-3	TGTGCCATCGGACGGACGGACGGTAGGAGGTCGGCTGAAGCTTTCTTT	CAIGRTDGRRSAEAFF
-	TRBJ1-2	-	TRBV11-2	TGTGCCAGCAGCCGCGACAGGAATGTAGCTGTTGGCTATGGCTACACCTTC	CASSRDRNVAVGYGYTF
-	TRBJ1-3	-	TRBV3-1/TRBV3-2	TGTGCCAGCAGCCAGCCAGGCCTCTCTGGAAACACCATATATTTT	CASSQPGLSGNTIYF
-	TRBJ1-1	few	TRBV27	TGTGCCAGCAGTCTCGACCCGGGACACACGAACACTGAAGCTTTCTTT	CASSLDPGHTNTEAFF
-	TRBJ1-2	-	TRBV30	TGTGCCCGCACGACAGAGCTTGAGTATGGCTACACCTTC	CARTTELEYGYTF
-	TRBJ1-4	-	TRBV6-1	TGTGCCATCGACGGGGGGGCGCATGAAAAACTGTTTTTT	CAIDGGAHEKLFF
-	TRBJ1-5	-	TRBV5-1	TGCGCCAGCAGCCGGGAAGGGGGACAGCCCCAGCATTTT	CASSREGGQPQHF
-	TRBJ2-5	-	TRBV3-1/TRBV3-2	TGTGCCAGCAGCCAAGATAAACAGTGGGGGACCCAGTACTTC	CASSQDKQWGTQYF
-	TRBJ1-3	once	TRBV10-3	TGTGCCATACAGGGTGCTGCTGGAAACACCATATATTTT	CAIQGAAGNTIYF
TRBD2	TRBJ2-2	-	TRBV5-6	TGTGCCAGCACTTACTATCCGGCGGGGGGCGGTTCCGGGGAGCTGTTTTTT	CASTYYPAGGGSGELFF
-	TRBJ1-2	-	TRBV5-1	TGCGCCAGCAGCCCGGGGACGGTATATGGCTACACCTTC	CASSPGTVYGYTF
-	TRBJ1-1	-	TRBV27	TGTGCCAGCAGTTTGGGACATTTGAACACTGAAGCTTTCTTT	CASSLGHLNTEAFF
-	TRBJ2-6	-	TRBV4-3	TGCGCCAGCAGCCAAGATATTCCTGATACATCTGGGGCCAACGTCCTGACTTTC	CASSQDIPDTSGANVLTF
-	TRBJ2-1	-	TRBV4-3	TGCGCCAGCAGCCAAGATTTTGGGGGGCTGTTCTTC	CASSQDFGGLFF
TRBD1	TRBJ1-2	-	TRBV6-4	TGTGCCAGCAGTGACTCGGGACAGCTTACTGGCTACACCTTC	CASSDSGQLTGYTF
-	TRBJ1-1	-	TRBV20-1	TGCAGTGGAAAGTCGAACACTGAAGCTTTCTTT	CSGKSNTEAFF
TRBD2	TRBJ2-1	once	TRBV3-1/TRBV3-2	TGTGCCAGCAGCTCGGCCCGACTAGCGGGCTACAATGAGCAGTTCTTC	CASSSARLAGYNEQFF
-	TRBJ1-1	-	TRBV6-1	TGTGCCAGCAGTGAATTGGGGGTGAACACTGAAGCTTTCTTT	CASSELGVNTEAFF
-	TRBJ1-2	-	TRBV3-1/TRBV3-2	TGTGCCAGCAGCCAAGGGGGGCCCTATGGCTACACCTTC	CASSQGGPYGYTF
-	TRBJ2-1	-	TRBV21-1	TGTGCCAGCAGCAAAGTTTGGACTAGCGGGAGGGTTTACAATGAGCAGTTCTTC	CASSKVWTSGRVYNEQFF
TRBD2	TRBJ2-1	few	TRBV27	TGTGCCAGCAGGCTAGCGGGGAGTAAAAATGAGCAGTTCTTC	CASRLAGSKNEQFF
TRBD1	TRBJ1-6	-	TRBV7-2	TGTGCCAGCAGCTCACCTACCGGGACAGGGGTGTTTAATTCACCCCTCCACTTT	CASSSPTGTGVFNSPLHF
TRBD2	TRBJ2-3	-	TRBV7-2	TGTGCCAGCAGCCTGAGACTAGCGGGAGGGCCAGATACGCAGTATTTT	CASSLRLAGGPDTQYF